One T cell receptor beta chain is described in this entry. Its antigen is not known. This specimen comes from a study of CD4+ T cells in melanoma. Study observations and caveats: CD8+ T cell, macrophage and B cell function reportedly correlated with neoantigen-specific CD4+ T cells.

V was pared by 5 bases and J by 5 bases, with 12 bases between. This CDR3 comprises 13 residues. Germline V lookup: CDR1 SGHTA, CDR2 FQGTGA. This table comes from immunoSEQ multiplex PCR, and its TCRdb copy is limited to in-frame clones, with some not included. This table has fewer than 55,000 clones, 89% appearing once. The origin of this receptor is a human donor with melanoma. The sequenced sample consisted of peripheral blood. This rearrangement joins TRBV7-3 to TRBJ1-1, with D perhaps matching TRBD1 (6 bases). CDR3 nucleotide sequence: TGTGCCAGCAGCCAAAAGGGGGGGACTGAAGCTTTCTTT. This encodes CASSQKGGTEAFF.